The rows below give T cell receptor beta chains drawn from one sample of a study of blood T cells in healthy people across ages. MiXCR, run by TCRdb on the 5' RACE reads, gives a single entry per CDR3 protein. This table holds 1.4 million to 1.5 million distinct CDR3 sequences, approximately 42% found once. The specimen was blood. These receptors all stem from a woman younger than 30 in good health. Both conserved end residues are trimmed from each CDR3. D genes are given only for firm matches. Some rows have no size entry. The others give once, few or many, or a class for an expanded clone.

>TRBV5-1|TRBD1|-
ASSDEGQYEQY
>TRBV18|TRBD2|-
ASSPPGEGKNIQY
>TRBV6-2/TRBV6-3|-|few
ASSLRVLYEQY
>TRBV24-1|-|once
ATSDGRQRGTQY
>TRBV4-1|TRBD1|few
ASSRTGATYGYT
>TRBV6-6|-|-
ASSHPVAPYSGELF
>TRBV3-1|TRBD1|few
ASSLEDRGAETQY
>TRBV28|-|few
ASSIEQAHFYEQY
>TRBV10-3|-|few
AIRTDLSYNEQF
>TRBV4-1|-|-
ASSQDQGARRTEAF
>TRBV20-1|-|few
SARDGGQNQPQH
>TRBV7-2|TRBD2|-
ASSLWRELGETQY
>TRBV5-1|-|-
ASSSGEGADTQY
>TRBV28|TRBD2|-
ASSLCSGGSKVQCEQY
>TRBV14|TRBD1|-
ASSPTRTGNGYT
>TRBV6-2/TRBV6-3|TRBD1|-
ASSAFGDSSYEQY
>TRBV10-3|TRBD1|-
AISEGTGGNEQF
>TRBV20-1|-|-
SARAPARDSTDTQY
>TRBV4-1|TRBD1|few
ASSQAGQAGTQY
>TRBV4-2|TRBD1|-
ASSQAGTGGTEAF
>TRBV20-1|TRBD1|once
RARGTGNNEQF
>TRBV27|TRBD1|-
ASSRTGTGNINEQY
>TRBV6-2/TRBV6-3|-|few
ATAPLGDGANVLT
>TRBV11-2|-|once
ASSLVQLPHYGYT
>TRBV11-2|-|-
ASSQSLEETQY
>TRBV20-1|-|-
SASHAGRATQETQY
>TRBV27|TRBD1|few
ASSPWTGSNYGYT
>TRBV2|-|-
ASQTQGGDTEAF
>TRBV7-8|-|-
ASSVASTGTRAF
>TRBV7-9|TRBD1|-
ASGWGQAPPNYGYT
>TRBV6-5|-|-
ASSLAGNYYGYT
>TRBV28|-|-
ASSRFGGPYEQY
>TRBV12-3/TRBV12-4|-|once
ASSLERRTNYGCT
>TRBV11-1|-|once
ASSATGTVSYEQY
>TRBV12-3/TRBV12-4|TRBD1|-
ASSRGQDKLF
>TRBV20-1|TRBD2|-
SAISGGNTGELF
>TRBV10-2|-|-
ASRSALGEQY
>TRBV11-2|-|-
ASSSLGGEQH
>TRBV20-1|TRBD2|-
SASSPLQLAGKYNEQF
>TRBV5-1|-|-
ASSPQTSGTQY
>TRBV6-1|-|-
ATVEDNEQF
>TRBV7-9|-|-
ASSFFRGSGNTIY
>TRBV12-3/TRBV12-4|-|-
ASSFLPHYGYT
>TRBV24-1|-|few
ATSDRTTNYGYT
>TRBV5-5|-|-
ASSQGMDPGLDEQF
>TRBV7-9|TRBD1|few
ASSFSTGTNLNTEAF
>TRBV14|TRBD2|-
ASSQVVAGVGEQY
>TRBV12-3/TRBV12-4|TRBD2|few
ASSFGIAGGQGEQF
>TRBV4-1|TRBD1|few
ASSQRTGSNTGELF
>TRBV11-2|TRBD2|-
ASGLLAGDNEQF
>TRBV29-1|-|few
SVEAGMLETQY
>TRBV6-5|-|-
ASRIGAGSNQPQH
>TRBV29-1|-|-
SVVGLGGPSNQPQH
>TRBV20-1|TRBD1|few
SALNRDRGFNYGYT